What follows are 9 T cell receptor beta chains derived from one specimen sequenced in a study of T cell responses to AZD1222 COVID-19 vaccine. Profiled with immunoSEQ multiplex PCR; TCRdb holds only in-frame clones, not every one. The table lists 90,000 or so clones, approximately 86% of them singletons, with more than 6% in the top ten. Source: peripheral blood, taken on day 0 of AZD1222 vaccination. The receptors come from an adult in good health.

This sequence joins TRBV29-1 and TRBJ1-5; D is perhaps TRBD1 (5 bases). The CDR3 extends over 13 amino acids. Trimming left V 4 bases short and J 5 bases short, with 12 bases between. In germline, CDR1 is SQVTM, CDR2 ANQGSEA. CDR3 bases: TGCAGCGTTGTTTCAGGGTGGGATCAGCCCCAGCATTTT. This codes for CSVVSGWDQPQHF.

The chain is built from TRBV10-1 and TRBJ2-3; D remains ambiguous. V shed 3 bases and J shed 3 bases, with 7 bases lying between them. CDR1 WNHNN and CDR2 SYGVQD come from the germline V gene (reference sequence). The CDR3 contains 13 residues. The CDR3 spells CASSEWQTDTQYF. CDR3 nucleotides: TGCGCCAGCAGTGAATGGCAGACAGATACGCAGTATTTT.

The CDR3 DNA follows: TGTGCCATCAGTGACAACAGCGGGAGAAGCGAGACCCAGTACTTC. Translating it yields CAISDNSGRSETQYF. J is TRBJ2-5 and V is TRBV10-3; 8 bases line up with TRBD2. The CDR3 is made up of 15 amino acids. Germline trimming cut 3 bases from V and 5 bases from J; bases unmatched to any gene: 8. CDR1 ENHRY and CDR2 SYGVKD come from the germline V gene.

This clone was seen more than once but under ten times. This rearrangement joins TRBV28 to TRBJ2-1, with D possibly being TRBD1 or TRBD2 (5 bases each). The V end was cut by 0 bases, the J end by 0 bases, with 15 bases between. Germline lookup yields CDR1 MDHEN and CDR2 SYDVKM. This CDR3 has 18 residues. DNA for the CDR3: TGTGCCAGCAGTTTATGGAGTGGCCTAGGGACCTCCTACAATGAGCAGTTCTTC. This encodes CASSLWSGLGTSYNEQFF. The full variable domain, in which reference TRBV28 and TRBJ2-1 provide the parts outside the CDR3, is DVKVTQSSRYLVKRTGEKVFLECVQDMDHENMFWYRQDPGLGLRLIYFSYDVKMKEKGDIPEGYSVSREKKERFSLILESASTNQTSMYLCASSLWSGLGTSYNEQFFGPGTRLTVL.

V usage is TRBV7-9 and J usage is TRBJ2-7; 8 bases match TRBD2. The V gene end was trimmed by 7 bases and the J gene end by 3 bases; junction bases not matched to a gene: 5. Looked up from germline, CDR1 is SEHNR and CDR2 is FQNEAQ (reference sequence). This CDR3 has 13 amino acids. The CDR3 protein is CASTNSGIYEQYF. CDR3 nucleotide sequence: TGTGCCAGCACGAATAGCGGGATCTACGAGCAGTACTTC.

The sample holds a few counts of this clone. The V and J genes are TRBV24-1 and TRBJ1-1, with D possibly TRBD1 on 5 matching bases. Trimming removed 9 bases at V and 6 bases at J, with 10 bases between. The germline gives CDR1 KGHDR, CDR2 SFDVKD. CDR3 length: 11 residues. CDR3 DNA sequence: TGTGCCACCCAGGGAAACTCTGAAGCTTTCTTT. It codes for CATQGNSEAFF.

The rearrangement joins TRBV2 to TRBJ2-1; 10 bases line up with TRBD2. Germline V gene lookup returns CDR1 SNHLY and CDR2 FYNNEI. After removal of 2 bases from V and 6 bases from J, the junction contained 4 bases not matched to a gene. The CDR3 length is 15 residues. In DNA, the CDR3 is TGTGCCAGCAGTGAATCACTAGCGGGAAGCAATGAGCAGTTCTTC. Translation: CASSESLAGSNEQFF.

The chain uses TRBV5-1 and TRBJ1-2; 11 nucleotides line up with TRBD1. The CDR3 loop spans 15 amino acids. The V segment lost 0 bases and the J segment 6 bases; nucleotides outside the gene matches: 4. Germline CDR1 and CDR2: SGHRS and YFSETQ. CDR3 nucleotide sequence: TGCGCCAGCAGCTTGGCCGGACAGGGGGCAAATGGCTACACCTTC. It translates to CASSLAGQGANGYTF.

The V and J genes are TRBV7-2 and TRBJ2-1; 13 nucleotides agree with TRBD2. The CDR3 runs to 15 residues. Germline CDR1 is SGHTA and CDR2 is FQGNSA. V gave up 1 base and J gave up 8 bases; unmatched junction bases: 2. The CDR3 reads CASSLGLAGGYEQFF. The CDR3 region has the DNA TGTGCCAGCAGCTTAGGACTAGCGGGGGGTTATGAGCAGTTCTTC.